The next 9 T cell receptor beta chains were all read from a single sample in a study of blood T cell repertoires in COVID-19. Here immunoSEQ multiplex PCR was the method, and the copy in TCRdb shows in-frame clones only, minus some. Found here are around 300,000 clones, over 75% of them singletons; the top ten hold 6.5% to 8%. Sequenced: peripheral blood. All receptors derive from a woman aged 25 to 39 with COVID-19, enrolled during active disease.

The chain combines TRBV6-2 or TRBV6-3 with TRBJ2-5, with TRBD2 matching over 13 bases. Germline V gives CDR1 MNHEY, CDR2 SVGEGT. V lost 3 bases to trimming and J lost 5 bases; unmatched junction nucleotides: 12. This CDR3 contains 18 residues. The CDR3 nucleotides are TGTGCCAGCAGTTATATGGGACTAGCGGGGCCGGCCACGGAGACCCAGTACTTC. Protein: CASSYMGLAGPATETQYF.

This clone was detected only once. The J gene is TRBJ2-3, the V gene TRBV2, with 11 bases aligning to TRBD2. The CDR3 runs to 15 residues. CDR1 SNHLY and CDR2 FYNNEI come from the germline V gene. The V gene end was trimmed by 3 bases and the J gene end by 5 bases; junction bases not matched to a gene: 4. The CDR3 region is CASSDRLAGGDTQYF. The CDR3 DNA follows: TGTGCCAGCAGTGACAGGCTAGCGGGAGGAGATACGCAGTATTTT. Variable domain in full (rest from reference TRBV2 and TRBJ2-3): EPEVTQTPSHQVTQMGQEVILRCVPISNHLYFYWYRQILGQKVEFLVSFYNNEISEKSEIFDDQFSVERPDGSNFTLKIRSTKLEDSAMYFCASSDRLAGGDTQYFGPGTRLTVL.

The chain joins TRBV29-1 to TRBJ1-2; D ambiguous. The germline V and J ends were trimmed by 1 base and 7 bases, with 13 bases remaining between them. Germline lookup yields CDR1 SQVTM and CDR2 ANQGSEA. This CDR3 is built from 13 residues. Here the CDR3 reads CSVEVQRPFGYTF. Written as DNA, the CDR3 is TGCAGCGTTGAAGTACAGAGACCCTTTGGCTACACCTTC. Complete variable domain (other parts from reference TRBV29-1 and TRBJ1-2): SAVISQKPSRDICQRGTSLTIQCQVDSQVTMMFWYRQQPGQSLTLIATANQGSEATYESGFVIDKFPISRPNLTFSTLTVSNMSPEDSSIYLCSVEVQRPFGYTFGSGTRLTVV.

The gene calls are TRBV28 and TRBJ1-4; 7 bases are shared with TRBD1. This CDR3 has 16 amino acids. V gave up 4 bases and J gave up 4 bases; unmatched junction bases: 9. Looked up from germline, CDR1 is MDHEN and CDR2 is SYDVKM. CDR3 amino acids: CASSSPTGAYNEKLFF. CDR3 nucleotide sequence: TGTGCCAGCAGTTCCCCCACAGGGGCATATAATGAAAAACTGTTTTTT.

The chain couples TRBV19 to TRBJ1-1; D unresolved. Trimming left V 4 bases short and J 4 bases short, with 13 bases between. This CDR3 is built from 14 residues. Germline V CDR1 and CDR2: LNHDA, SQIVND (reference sequence). The CDR3 reads CASSTLTSGTEAFF. The DNA for the CDR3 is TGTGCCAGTAGTACCTTAACTAGTGGCACTGAAGCTTTCTTT. Full variable domain (remainder filled in from reference TRBV19 and TRBJ1-1): DGGITQSPKYLFRKEGQNVTLSCEQNLNHDAMYWYRQDPGQGLRLIYYSQIVNDFQKGDIAEGYSVSREKKESFPLTVTSAQKNPTAFYLCASSTLTSGTEAFFGQGTRLTVV.

V is TRBV28 and J is TRBJ1-6; possibly TRBD1 for D (5 bases). Trimming took off 8 bases at V and 4 bases at J, with 6 bases between the two ends. The CDR3 has 12 amino acids. Germline assignment: CDR1 MDHEN and CDR2 SYDVKM. This CDR3 is CASGGYNSPLHF. DNA for the CDR3: TGTGCCAGCGGGGGGTATAATTCACCCCTCCACTTT.

This clone occurred once. The chain combines TRBV4-2 with TRBJ2-7; 9 nucleotides align to TRBD2. V dropped 5 bases and J dropped 1; count of bases not matched to a gene: 6. The CDR3 sequence is 15 residues long. Per the germline V gene, CDR1 is LGHNA and CDR2 is YNFKEQ. CDR3 in amino acids: CASSLNSGSSYEQYF. Here the CDR3 DNA reads TGTGCCAGCAGCTTGAATAGCGGGAGTTCCTACGAGCAGTACTTC.

The J gene is TRBJ1-2, the V gene TRBV2, with 7 bases identical to TRBD1. Losses at the gene ends were 9 bases for V and 4 bases for J; bases not matched to a gene: 11. Germline CDR1 reads SNHLY; CDR2 reads FYNNEI. CDR3 length equals 14 residues. The CDR3 nucleotides are TGTGCCAGGTCACTCGGGGACAGTGGCTATGGCTACACCTTC. Translation gives CARSLGDSGYGYTF.

The chain joins TRBV20-1 to TRBJ2-7; possible D gene TRBD1, 6 bases. The CDR3 contains 11 residues. The germline V gene encodes CDR1 DFQATT and CDR2 SNEGSKA (reference sequence). In nucleotides, the CDR3 is TGCAGCGCAGGGGTGTGGGACGAGCAGTACTTC. This encodes CSAGVWDEQYF.